These 16 T cell receptor beta chains were sequenced from one sample in a study of control samples from healthy donors and cancer patients. The assay was immunoSEQ multiplex PCR, and TCRdb's table has in-frame clones only and misses some. Of some 100,000 clones in the sample, 85% to 90% were seen once. The specimen sequenced was blood. These receptor sequences come from a woman between 50 and 59 years old in good health.

The rearrangement joins TRBV19 to TRBJ1-6; D unclear. Germline V gene data show CDR1 as LNHDA and CDR2 as SQIVND (reference sequence). The CDR3 loop spans 14 amino acids. V lost 6 bases to trimming and J lost 7 bases, with 13 bases between them. Here the CDR3 reads CASSLSVENSPLHF. Here the CDR3 DNA reads TGTGCCAGTAGCCTATCAGTGGAGAATTCACCCCTCCACTTT. Combining the CDR3 with reference TRBV19 and TRBJ1-6 gives the whole variable domain DGGITQSPKYLFRKEGQNVTLSCEQNLNHDAMYWYRQDPGQGLRLIYYSQIVNDFQKGDIAEGYSVSREKKESFPLTVTSAQKNPTAFYLCASSLSVENSPLHFGNGTRLTVT.

V is TRBV2 and J is TRBJ2-5; D possibly corresponds to TRBD2 (5 bases). V dropped 5 bases and J dropped 2 bases, with 12 bases sitting between them. In germline, CDR1 is SNHLY, CDR2 FYNNEI. This CDR3 is built from 14 residues. The CDR3 protein is CASSIPGTQETQYF. The CDR3 DNA sequence: TGTGCCAGCAGTATCCCGGGAACTCAAGAGACCCAGTACTTC.

This clone was observed a few times. The CDR3 DNA reads TGTGCCAGCAGTTTAGGGACAGCCTCCTACTCTGGAAACACCATATATTTT. It is translated as CASSLGTASYSGNTIYF. V and J are TRBV27 and TRBJ1-3, with 7 positions matching TRBD1. CDR3 length: 17 residues. The V segment lost 2 bases and the J segment 0 bases; nucleotides outside the gene matches: 7. Germline CDR1 reads MNHEY; CDR2 reads SMNVEV (reference sequence).

The V and J genes are TRBV3-1 (or the pseudogene TRBV3-2) and TRBJ2-4; 7 positions match TRBD1. Germline loops: CDR1 LGHDT, CDR2 YNNKEL (reference sequence). The CDR3 contains 14 residues. Losses at the gene ends were 9 bases for V and 7 bases for J; bases not matched to a gene: 12. CDR3 nucleotides: TGTGCCAGTTCCGGGACAGATTATAGTAACATTCAGTACTTC. This sequence encodes CASSGTDYSNIQYF.

This clone was found once. The V call is TRBV30, the J call TRBJ2-7, with 8 bases matching TRBD1. Germline assignment: CDR1 GTSNPN and CDR2 SVGIG (reference sequence). Losses at the gene ends were 8 bases for V and 2 bases for J; bases not matched to a gene: 8. This CDR3 is built from 13 residues. CDR3 sequence: CAGRQGSTYEQYF. CDR3 nucleotide sequence: TGTGCCGGCCGACAGGGGAGTACCTACGAGCAGTACTTC.

The rearrangement links TRBV7-6 to TRBJ2-7, with D unresolved. Trimming left V 5 bases short and J 0 bases short, with 14 bases between. The germline V gene encodes CDR1 SGHVS and CDR2 FNYEAQ. This CDR3 has 15 residues. The CDR3 DNA reads TGTGCCAGCAGCGTCGGGCTGGCGTCCTCCTACGAGCAGTACTTC. It translates to CASSVGLASSYEQYF.

This clone was detected only a few times. The chain uses TRBV2 and TRBJ2-7; 7 bases match TRBD2. The J segment lost 7 bases and the V segment lost 7 bases, leaving 13 bases of the junction unmatched. CDR3 length: 14 amino acids. Germline V gene sequence: CDR1 SNHLY, CDR2 FYNNEI. The CDR3 DNA sequence: TGTGCCAGCATGGGGGGGACCGAGTCGAAGGAGCAGTACTTC. It specifies CASMGGTESKEQYF. Full variable domain (remainder filled in from reference TRBV2 and TRBJ2-7): EPEVTQTPSHQVTQMGQEVILRCVPISNHLYFYWYRQILGQKVEFLVSFYNNEISEKSEIFDDQFSVERPDGSNFTLKIRSTKLEDSAMYFCASMGGTESKEQYFGPGTRLTVT.

The V call is TRBV11-2, the J call TRBJ1-3; D remains ambiguous. V lost 4 bases and J lost 2, with 18 bases in between. The germline V gene has CDR1 SGHAT and CDR2 FQNNGV. CDR3 length: 17 amino acids. CDR3 DNA sequence: TGTGCCAGCAGCTCGAGAAGTCGGGGATGGACTGGAAACACCATATATTTT. Protein sequence: CASSSRSRGWTGNTIYF.

The chain employs TRBV6-6 and TRBJ2-2; no clear D gene. The CDR3 extends over 14 amino acids. Between the trimmed V and J ends, which lost 6 bases and 3 bases, there was a span of 11 bases. Germline-derived CDR1 and CDR2 are MNHNY and SVGAGI (reference sequence). CDR3 coding DNA: TGTGCCAGCAGCCCCCGAAGTGACACCGGGGAGCTGTTTTTT. Translation gives CASSPRSDTGELFF.

The J gene is TRBJ2-2, the V gene TRBV18; D is possibly TRBD1 (5 bases). The V gene lost 4 bases and the J gene lost 0 bases, with 9 bases spanning the gap. Germline V gives CDR1 KGHSH, CDR2 LQKENI. The CDR3 consists of 15 residues. The CDR3 bases are TGTGCCAGCTCACTTCCAGGGTCGAACACCGGGGAGCTGTTTTTT. Protein product: CASSLPGSNTGELFF.

The V gene is TRBV12-3 or TRBV12-4, the J gene TRBJ2-1; tentative D call: TRBD2 (5 bases). Trimming stripped 6 bases from V and 7 bases from J, with 7 bases between. CDR3 length: 11 amino acids. The DNA for the CDR3 is TGTGCCAGCAGACTAGGGAATGAGCAGTTCTTC. Encoded protein: CASRLGNEQFF.

The chain combines TRBV7-3 with TRBJ2-3; tentatively, D is TRBD1 or TRBD2 (5 bases each). V was clipped by 6 bases and J by 1 base, with 5 bases between them. This CDR3 is 12 amino acids long. CDR1 SGHTA and CDR2 FQGTGA come from the germline V gene. Here the CDR3 reads CASRGGTDTQYF. In DNA form, the CDR3 reads TGTGCCAGCAGGGGGGGCACAGATACGCAGTATTTT.

The chain couples TRBV27 to TRBJ2-3; 12 bases align to TRBD2. Germline lookup yields CDR1 MNHEY and CDR2 SMNVEV (reference sequence). The CDR3 is 15 amino acids. V shed 7 bases and J 4 bases; nucleotides not matched to a gene: 6. The CDR3 bases are TGTGCCAGCACCCCTAGCGGGGGGGCCGCAGATACGCAGTATTTT. Protein sequence: CASTPSGGAADTQYF.

The chain has TRBV9 and TRBJ1-5, with D perhaps TRBD1 (6 bases). The V gene lost 0 bases and the J gene lost 4 bases, with 11 bases spanning the gap. The germline V gene encodes CDR1 SGDLS and CDR2 YYNGEE. The CDR3 totals 15 residues. The CDR3 loop is CASSVEPGVNQPQHF. The CDR3 nucleotides read TGTGCCAGCAGCGTAGAGCCAGGGGTAAATCAGCCCCAGCATTTT.

The V and J genes are TRBV4-2 and TRBJ2-5, with D perhaps TRBD1 (5 bases). This CDR3 has 15 residues. V was pared by 3 bases and J by 1 base, with 12 bases between. The germline V gene encodes CDR1 LGHNA and CDR2 YNFKEQ. CDR3 sequence reads: CASSQDIRPQETQYF. CDR3 DNA: TGTGCCAGCAGCCAGGACATACGACCCCAAGAGACCCAGTACTTC.

V and J are TRBV12-5 and TRBJ2-2; D remains unclear. CDR3 length equals 15 residues. Germline assignment: CDR1 LGHNT and CDR2 FRNRAP. V lost 3 bases, J lost 6 bases, and 14 bases lay in between. CDR3 sequence reads: CASGLGLSGAGELFF. CDR3 nucleotides: TGTGCTAGTGGTTTAGGGCTCTCGGGCGCCGGGGAGCTGTTTTTT.